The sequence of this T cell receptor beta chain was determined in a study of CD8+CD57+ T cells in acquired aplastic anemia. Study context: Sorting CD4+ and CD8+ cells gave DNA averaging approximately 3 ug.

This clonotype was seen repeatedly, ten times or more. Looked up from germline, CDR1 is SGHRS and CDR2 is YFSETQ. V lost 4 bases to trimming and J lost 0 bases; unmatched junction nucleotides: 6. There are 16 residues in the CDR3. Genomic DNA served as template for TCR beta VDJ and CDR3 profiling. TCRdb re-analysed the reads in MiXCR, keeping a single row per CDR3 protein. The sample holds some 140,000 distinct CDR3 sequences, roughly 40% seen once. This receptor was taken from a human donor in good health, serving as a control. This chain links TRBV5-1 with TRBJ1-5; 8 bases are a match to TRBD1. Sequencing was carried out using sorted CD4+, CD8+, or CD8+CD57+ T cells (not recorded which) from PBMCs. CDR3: CASSPLGQDSNQPQHF. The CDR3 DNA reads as TGCGCCAGCAGCCCTTTGGGACAGGATAGCAATCAGCCCCAGCATTTT. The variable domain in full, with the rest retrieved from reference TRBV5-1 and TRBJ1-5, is KAGVTQTPRYLIKTRGQQVTLSCSPISGHRSVSWYQQTPGQGLQFLFEYFSETQRNKGNFPGRFSGRQFSNSRSEMNVSTLELGDSALYLCASSPLGQDSNQPQHFGDGTRLSIL.